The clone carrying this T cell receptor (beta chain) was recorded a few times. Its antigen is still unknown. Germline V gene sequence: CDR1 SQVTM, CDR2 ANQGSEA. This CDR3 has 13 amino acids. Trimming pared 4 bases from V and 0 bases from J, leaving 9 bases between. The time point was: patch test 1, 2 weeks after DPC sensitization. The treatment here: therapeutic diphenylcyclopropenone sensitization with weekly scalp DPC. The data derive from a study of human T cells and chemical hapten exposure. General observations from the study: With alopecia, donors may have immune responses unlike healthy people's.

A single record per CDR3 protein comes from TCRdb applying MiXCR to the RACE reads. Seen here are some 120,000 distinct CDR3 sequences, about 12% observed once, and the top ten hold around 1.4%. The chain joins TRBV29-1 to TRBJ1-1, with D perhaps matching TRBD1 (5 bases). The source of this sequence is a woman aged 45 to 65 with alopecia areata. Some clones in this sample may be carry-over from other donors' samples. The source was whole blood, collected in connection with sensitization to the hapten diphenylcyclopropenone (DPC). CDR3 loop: CSVVEGMNTEAFF. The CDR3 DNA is TGCAGCGTTGTTGAGGGGATGAACACTGAAGCTTTCTTT.